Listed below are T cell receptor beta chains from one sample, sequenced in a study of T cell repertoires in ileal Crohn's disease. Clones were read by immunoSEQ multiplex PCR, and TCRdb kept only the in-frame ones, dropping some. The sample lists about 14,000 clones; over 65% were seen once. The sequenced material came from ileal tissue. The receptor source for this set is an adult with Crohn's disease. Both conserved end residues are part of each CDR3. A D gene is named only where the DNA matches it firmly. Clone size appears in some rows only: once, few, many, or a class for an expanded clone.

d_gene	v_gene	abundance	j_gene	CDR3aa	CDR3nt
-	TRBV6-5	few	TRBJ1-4	CASSPLGGGEKLFF	TGTGCCAGCAGTCCATTGGGAGGGGGTGAAAAACTGTTTTTT
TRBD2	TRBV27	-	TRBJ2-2	CATKAGGTNTGELFF	TGTGCCACAAAAGCGGGGGGGACGAACACCGGGGAGCTGTTTTTT
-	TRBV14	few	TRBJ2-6	CASSPQFGANVLTF	TGTGCCAGCAGCCCCCAGTTTGGGGCCAACGTCCTGACTTTC
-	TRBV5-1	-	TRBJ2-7	CASSLAAGVTYEQYF	TGCGCCAGCAGCTTGGCTGCAGGGGTAACCTACGAGCAGTACTTC
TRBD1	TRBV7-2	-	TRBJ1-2	CASSLRLGWDRAINYGYTF	TGTGCCAGCAGCTTACGCCTCGGGTGGGACAGGGCTATTAACTATGGCTACACCTTC
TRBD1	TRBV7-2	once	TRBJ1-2	CASSLDNRGSEGGYTF	TGTGCCAGCAGCTTGGATAACAGGGGATCAGAAGGCGGCTACACCTTC
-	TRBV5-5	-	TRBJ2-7	CASSFIQTNYEQYF	TGTGCCAGCAGCTTTATACAGACGAACTACGAGCAGTACTTC
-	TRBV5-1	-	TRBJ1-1	CASSLAPVNTEAFF	TGCGCCAGCAGCTTGGCCCCCGTGAACACTGAAGCTTTCTTT
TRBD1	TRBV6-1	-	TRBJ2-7	CASSGRDSLYEQYF	TGTGCCAGCAGTGGCAGGGACAGCCTCTACGAGCAGTACTTC
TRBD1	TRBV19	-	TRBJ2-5	CASIPTAGGETQYF	TGTGCCAGTATCCCGACGGCAGGGGGAGAGACCCAGTACTTC
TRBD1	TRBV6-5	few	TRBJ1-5	CASSLTGSQPQHF	TGTGCCAGCAGTTTGACAGGGTCTCAGCCCCAGCATTTT
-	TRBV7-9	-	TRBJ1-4	CASSRGGGDEKLFF	TGTGCCAGCAGCAGAGGGGGGGGTGATGAAAAACTGTTTTTT
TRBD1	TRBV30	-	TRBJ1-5	CAWSAGTGMNQPQHF	TGTGCCTGGAGCGCTGGGACAGGGATGAATCAGCCCCAGCATTTT
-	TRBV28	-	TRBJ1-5	CASGGGNQPQHF	TGTGCCAGCGGGGGCGGCAATCAGCCCCAGCATTTT
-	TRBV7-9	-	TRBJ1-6	CASSLARVSPLHF	TGTGCCAGCAGCTTAGCCCGGGTTTCACCCCTCCACTTT
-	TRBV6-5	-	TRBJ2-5	CASSLDTVETQYF	TGTGCCAGCAGCCTTGACACGGTTGAGACCCAGTACTTC
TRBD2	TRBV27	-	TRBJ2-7	CASSTWTSGSYEQYF	TGTGCCAGCAGTACGTGGACTAGCGGGTCCTACGAGCAGTACTTC
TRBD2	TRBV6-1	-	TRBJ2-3	CASSDVLAGGSTDTQYF	TGTGCCAGCAGTGACGTACTAGCGGGGGGAAGCACAGATACGCAGTATTTT
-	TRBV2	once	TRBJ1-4	CASGPTGKLFF	TGTGCCAGCGGACCTACGGGGAAACTGTTTTTT
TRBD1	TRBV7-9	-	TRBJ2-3	CASGIGTGRVDTQYF	TGTGCCAGCGGAATCGGGACAGGGAGAGTGGATACGCAGTATTTT
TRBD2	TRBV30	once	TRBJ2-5	CAWSAPGLAEQETQYF	TGTGCCTGGAGTGCACCGGGACTAGCGGAACAAGAGACCCAGTACTTC
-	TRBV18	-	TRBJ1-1	CASSGLRGNTEAFF	TGTGCCAGCTCAGGACTTCGGGGGAACACTGAAGCTTTCTTT
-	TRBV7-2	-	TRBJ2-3	CASSLDPQGTDTQYF	TGTGCCAGCAGCTTAGATCCCCAGGGCACAGATACGCAGTATTTT
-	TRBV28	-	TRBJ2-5	CASGGSQETQYF	TGTGCCAGCGGGGGGTCTCAAGAGACCCAGTACTTC
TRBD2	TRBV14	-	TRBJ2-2	CASSQRTSGTGELFF	TGTGCCAGCAGCCAAAGGACTAGCGGCACCGGGGAGCTGTTTTTT
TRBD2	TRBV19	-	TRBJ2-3	CASSIVGGGAGDTQYF	TGTGCCAGTAGTATAGTCGGCGGGGGGGCTGGAGATACGCAGTATTTT
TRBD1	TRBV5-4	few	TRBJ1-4	CASSFSGQGNWGEKLFF	TGTGCCAGCAGCTTTTCGGGACAGGGGAATTGGGGTGAAAAACTGTTTTTT
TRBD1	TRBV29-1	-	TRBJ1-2	CSVRPSGTVTNYGYTF	TGCAGCGTCCGACCCTCCGGGACAGTGACTAACTATGGCTACACCTTC
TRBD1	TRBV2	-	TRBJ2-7	CASSGQGKWAYEQYF	TGTGCCAGCAGCGGACAGGGGAAATGGGCCTACGAGCAGTACTTC
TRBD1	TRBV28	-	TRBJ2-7	CASSRQRTGTYEQYF	TGTGCCAGCAGCCGTCAAAGGACAGGGACCTACGAGCAGTACTTC
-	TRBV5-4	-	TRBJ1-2	CASRSVNRDTGYTF	TGTGCCAGCAGATCAGTGAACCGGGACACTGGCTACACCTTC